The source of this T cell receptor (beta chain) is a study of blood T cell repertoires in COVID-19. In the authors' workflow: Estimation of nucleated cell counts was performed using reference gene primer amplification. Profiling relied on immunoSEQ multiplex PCR, and the TCRdb table lists in-frame clones only, not all of them. D and trimming come from the DNA, and the V and J calls and clone size come from that table. Of about 130,000 clones listed, around three quarters are singletons. Sample: peripheral blood. The receptor's source is a man aged 35 to 55 with active or convalescent COVID-19.

In DNA, the CDR3 is TGCGCCAGCAGCCTGCTCGGACGGGAAGGCTACACCTTC. Encoded protein: CASSLLGREGYTF. The rearrangement joins TRBV4-1 to TRBJ1-2, with unresolved D. V was cut by 4 bases and J by 8 bases, with 14 bases left in between. The germline gives CDR1 MGHRA, CDR2 YSYEKL. The CDR3 loop spans 13 amino acids.